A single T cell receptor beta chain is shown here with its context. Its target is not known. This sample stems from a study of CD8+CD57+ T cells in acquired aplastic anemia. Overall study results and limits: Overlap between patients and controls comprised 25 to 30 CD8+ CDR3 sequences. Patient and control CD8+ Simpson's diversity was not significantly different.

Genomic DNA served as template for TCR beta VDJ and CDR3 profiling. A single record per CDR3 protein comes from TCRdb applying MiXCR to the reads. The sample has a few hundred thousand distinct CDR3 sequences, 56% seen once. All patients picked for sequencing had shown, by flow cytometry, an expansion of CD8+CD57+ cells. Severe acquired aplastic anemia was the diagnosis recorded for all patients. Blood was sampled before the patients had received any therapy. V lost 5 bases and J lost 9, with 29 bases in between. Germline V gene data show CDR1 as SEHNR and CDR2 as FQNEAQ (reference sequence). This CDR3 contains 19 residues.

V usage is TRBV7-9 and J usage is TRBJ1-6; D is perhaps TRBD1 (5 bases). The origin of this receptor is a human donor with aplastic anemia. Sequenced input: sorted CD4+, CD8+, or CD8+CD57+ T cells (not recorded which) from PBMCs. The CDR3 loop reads CASSPGSAHGQGGGSPLHF. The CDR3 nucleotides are TGTGCCAGCAGCCCAGGCAGTGCGCATGGGCAGGGAGGTGGTTCACCCCTCCACTTT.